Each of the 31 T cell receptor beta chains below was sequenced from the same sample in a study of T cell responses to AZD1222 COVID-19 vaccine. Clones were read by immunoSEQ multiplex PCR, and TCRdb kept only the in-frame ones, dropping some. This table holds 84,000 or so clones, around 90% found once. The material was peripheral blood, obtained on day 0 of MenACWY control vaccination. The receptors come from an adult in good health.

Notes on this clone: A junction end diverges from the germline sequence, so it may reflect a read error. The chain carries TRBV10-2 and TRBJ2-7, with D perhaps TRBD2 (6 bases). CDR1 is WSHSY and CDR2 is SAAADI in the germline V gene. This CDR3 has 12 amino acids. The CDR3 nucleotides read TGCGCCAGCAGTGAGTCTTGGCGGGGCCCTGACTTC. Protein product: CASSESWRGPDF.

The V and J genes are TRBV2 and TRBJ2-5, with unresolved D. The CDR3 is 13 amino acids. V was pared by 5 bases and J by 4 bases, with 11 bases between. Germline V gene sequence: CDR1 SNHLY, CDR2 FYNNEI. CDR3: CASSRGLRETQYF. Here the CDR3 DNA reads TGTGCCAGCAGTAGAGGCTTGAGAGAGACCCAGTACTTC.

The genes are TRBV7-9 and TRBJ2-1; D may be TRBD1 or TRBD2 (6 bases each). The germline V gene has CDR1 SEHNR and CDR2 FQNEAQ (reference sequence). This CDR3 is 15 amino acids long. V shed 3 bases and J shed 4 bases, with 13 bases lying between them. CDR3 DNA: TGTGCCAGCAGCTTGGTAAGGGGGGTGTACAATGAGCAGTTCTTC. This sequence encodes CASSLVRGVYNEQFF. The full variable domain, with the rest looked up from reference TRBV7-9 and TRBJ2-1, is DTGVSQNPRHKITKRGQNVTFRCDPISEHNRLYWYRQTLGQGPEFLTYFQNEAQLEKSRLLSDRFSAERPKGSFSTLEIQRTEQGDSAMYLCASSLVRGVYNEQFFGPGTRLTVL.

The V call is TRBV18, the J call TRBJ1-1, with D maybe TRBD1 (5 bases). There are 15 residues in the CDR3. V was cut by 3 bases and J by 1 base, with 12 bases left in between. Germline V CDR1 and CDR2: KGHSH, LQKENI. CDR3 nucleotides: TGTGCCAGCTCACCTACAGAGGGACGGAACACTGAAGCTTTCTTT. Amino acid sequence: CASSPTEGRNTEAFF.

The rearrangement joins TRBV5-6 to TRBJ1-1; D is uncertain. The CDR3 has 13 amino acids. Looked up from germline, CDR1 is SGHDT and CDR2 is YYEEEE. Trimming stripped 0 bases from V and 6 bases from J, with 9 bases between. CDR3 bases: TGTGCCAGCAGCTTGGCTGATCTCTCTGAAGCTTTCTTT. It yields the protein CASSLADLSEAFF. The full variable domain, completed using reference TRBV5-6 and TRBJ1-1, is DAGVTQSPTHLIKTRGQQVTLRCSPKSGHDTVSWYQQALGQGPQFIFQYYEEEERQRGNFPDRFSGHQFPNYSSELNVNALLLGDSALYLCASSLADLSEAFFGQGTRLTVV.

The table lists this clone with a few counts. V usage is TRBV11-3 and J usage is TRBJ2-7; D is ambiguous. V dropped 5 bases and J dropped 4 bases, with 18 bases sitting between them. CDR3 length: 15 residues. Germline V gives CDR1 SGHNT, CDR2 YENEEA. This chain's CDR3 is CASSKFPSTGYEQYF. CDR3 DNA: TGTGCCAGCAGCAAGTTCCCCTCTACGGGTTACGAGCAGTACTTC.

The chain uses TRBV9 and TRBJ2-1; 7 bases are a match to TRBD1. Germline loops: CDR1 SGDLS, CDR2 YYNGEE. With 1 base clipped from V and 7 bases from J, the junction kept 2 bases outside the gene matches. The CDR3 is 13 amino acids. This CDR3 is CASSVRGRNEQFF. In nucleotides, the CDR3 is TGTGCCAGCAGCGTAAGGGGGCGGAATGAGCAGTTCTTC.

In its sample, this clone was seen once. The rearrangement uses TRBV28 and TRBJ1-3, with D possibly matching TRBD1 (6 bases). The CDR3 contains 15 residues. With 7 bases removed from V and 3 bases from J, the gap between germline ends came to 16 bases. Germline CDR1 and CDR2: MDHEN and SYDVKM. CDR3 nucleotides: TGTGCCAGCATGGGGGGGGCGGGTGATGGAAACACCATATATTTT. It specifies CASMGGAGDGNTIYF.

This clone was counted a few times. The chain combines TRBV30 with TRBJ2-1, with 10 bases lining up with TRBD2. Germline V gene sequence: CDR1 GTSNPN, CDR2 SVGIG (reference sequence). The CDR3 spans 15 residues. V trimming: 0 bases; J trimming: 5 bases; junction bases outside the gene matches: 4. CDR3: CAWSVRAGGNNEQFF. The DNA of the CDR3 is TGTGCCTGGAGTGTACGAGCGGGGGGGAACAATGAGCAGTTCTTC.

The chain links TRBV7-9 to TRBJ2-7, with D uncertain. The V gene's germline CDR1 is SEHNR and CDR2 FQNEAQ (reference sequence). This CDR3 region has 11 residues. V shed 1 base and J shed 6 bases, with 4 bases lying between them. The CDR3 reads CASSLDREQYF. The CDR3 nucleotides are TGTGCCAGCAGCTTAGACCGCGAGCAGTACTTC.

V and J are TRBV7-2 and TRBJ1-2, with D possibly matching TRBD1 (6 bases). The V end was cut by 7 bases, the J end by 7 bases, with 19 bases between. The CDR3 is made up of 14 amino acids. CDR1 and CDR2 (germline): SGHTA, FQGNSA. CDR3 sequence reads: CASTFRTEDSGYTF. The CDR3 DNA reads TGTGCCAGCACCTTCAGGACAGAAGACTCTGGCTACACCTTC.

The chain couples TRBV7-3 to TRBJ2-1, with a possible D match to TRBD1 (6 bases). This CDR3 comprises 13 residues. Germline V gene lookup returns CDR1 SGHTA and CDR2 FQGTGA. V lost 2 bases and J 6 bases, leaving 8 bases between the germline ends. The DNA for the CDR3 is TGTGCCAGCAGCTTATCAGGGGCCAATGAGCAGTTCTTC. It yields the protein CASSLSGANEQFF.

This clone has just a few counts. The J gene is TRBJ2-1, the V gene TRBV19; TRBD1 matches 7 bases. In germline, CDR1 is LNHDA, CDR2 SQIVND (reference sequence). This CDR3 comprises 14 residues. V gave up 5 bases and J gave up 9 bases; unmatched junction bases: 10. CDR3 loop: CASSGSAQGVEQFF. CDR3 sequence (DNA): TGTGCCAGTAGTGGAAGTGCCCAGGGGGTTGAGCAGTTCTTC.

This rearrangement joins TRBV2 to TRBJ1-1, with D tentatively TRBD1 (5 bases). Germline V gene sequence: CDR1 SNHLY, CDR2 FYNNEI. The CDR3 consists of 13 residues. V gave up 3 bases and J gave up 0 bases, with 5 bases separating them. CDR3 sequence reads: CASSDRVNTEAFF. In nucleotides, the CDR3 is TGTGCCAGCAGTGACAGGGTGAACACTGAAGCTTTCTTT.

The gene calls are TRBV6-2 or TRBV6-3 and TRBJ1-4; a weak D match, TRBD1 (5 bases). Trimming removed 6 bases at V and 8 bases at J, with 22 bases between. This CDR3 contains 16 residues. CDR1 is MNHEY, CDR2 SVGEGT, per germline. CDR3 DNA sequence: TGTGCCAGCAGCGCTTCGGCTGGCAGGGTTGTCGAAAAACTGTTTTTT. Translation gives CASSASAGRVVEKLFF.

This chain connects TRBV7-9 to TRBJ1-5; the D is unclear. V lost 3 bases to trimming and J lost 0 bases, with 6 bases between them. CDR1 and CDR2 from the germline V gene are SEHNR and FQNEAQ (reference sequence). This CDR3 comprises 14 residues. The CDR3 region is CASSFQDSNQPQHF. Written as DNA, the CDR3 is TGTGCCAGCAGCTTCCAGGATAGCAATCAGCCCCAGCATTTT. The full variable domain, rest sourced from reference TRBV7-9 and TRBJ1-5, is DTGVSQNPRHKITKRGQNVTFRCDPISEHNRLYWYRQTLGQGPEFLTYFQNEAQLEKSRLLSDRFSAERPKGSFSTLEIQRTEQGDSAMYLCASSFQDSNQPQHFGDGTRLSIL.

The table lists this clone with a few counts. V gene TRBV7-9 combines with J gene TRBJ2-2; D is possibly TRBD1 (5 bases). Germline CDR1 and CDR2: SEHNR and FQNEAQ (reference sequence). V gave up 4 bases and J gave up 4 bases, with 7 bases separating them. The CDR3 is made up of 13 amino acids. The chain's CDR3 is CASSSTGTGELFF. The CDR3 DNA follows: TGTGCCAGCAGCTCCACAGGCACCGGGGAGCTGTTTTTT.

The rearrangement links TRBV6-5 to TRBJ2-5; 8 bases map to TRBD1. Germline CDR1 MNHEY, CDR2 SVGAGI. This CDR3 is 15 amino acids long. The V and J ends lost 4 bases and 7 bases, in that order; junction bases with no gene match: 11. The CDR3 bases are TGTGCCAGCAGTTTTCGGGTGGACAGGGCGGGGACCCAGTACTTC. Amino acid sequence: CASSFRVDRAGTQYF.

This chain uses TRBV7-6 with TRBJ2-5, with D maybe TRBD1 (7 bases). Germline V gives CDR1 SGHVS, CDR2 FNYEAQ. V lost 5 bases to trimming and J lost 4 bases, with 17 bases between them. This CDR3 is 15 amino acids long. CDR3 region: CASSPQTGRGETQYF. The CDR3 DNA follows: TGTGCCAGCAGCCCCCAGACAGGGCGGGGAGAGACCCAGTACTTC.

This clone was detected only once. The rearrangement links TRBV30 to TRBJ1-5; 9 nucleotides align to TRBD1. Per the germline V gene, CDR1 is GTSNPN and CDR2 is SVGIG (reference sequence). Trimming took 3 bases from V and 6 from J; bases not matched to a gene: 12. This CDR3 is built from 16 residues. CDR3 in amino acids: CAWSEGTGLRSQPQHF. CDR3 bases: TGTGCCTGGAGCGAGGGGACAGGGCTACGGAGTCAGCCCCAGCATTTT.

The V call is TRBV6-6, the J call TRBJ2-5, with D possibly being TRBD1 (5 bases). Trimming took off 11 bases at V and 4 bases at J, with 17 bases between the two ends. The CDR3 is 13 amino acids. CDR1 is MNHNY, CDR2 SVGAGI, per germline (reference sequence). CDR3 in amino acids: CAGAFGPLETQYF. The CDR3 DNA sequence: TGTGCCGGGGCTTTTGGGCCTCTAGAGACCCAGTACTTC.

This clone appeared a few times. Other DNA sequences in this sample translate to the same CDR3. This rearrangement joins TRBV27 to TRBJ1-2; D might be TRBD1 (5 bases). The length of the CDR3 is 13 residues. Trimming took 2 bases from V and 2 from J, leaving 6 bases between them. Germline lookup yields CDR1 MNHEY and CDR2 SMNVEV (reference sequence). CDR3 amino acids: CASSLGTNYGYTF. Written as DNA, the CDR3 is TGTGCCAGCAGTTTAGGGACCAACTATGGCTACACCTTC.

In nucleotides, the CDR3 is TGTGCCAGCAGCCCAACAGGGGGCGGCAATCAGCCCCAGCATTTT. Translated, it gives CASSPTGGGNQPQHF. This chain connects TRBV7-2 to TRBJ1-5, with 9 bases aligning to TRBD1. The CDR3 runs to 15 residues. V lost 5 bases to trimming and J lost 2 bases; unmatched junction nucleotides: 4. Germline V gene data show CDR1 as SGHTA and CDR2 as FQGNSA.

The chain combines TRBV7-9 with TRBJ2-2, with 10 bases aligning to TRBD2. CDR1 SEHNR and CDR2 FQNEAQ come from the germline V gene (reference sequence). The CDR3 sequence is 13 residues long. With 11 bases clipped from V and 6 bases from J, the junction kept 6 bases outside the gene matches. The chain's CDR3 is CAASGGAAGELFF. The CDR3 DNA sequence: TGTGCCGCCAGCGGGGGGGCTGCCGGGGAGCTGTTTTTT.

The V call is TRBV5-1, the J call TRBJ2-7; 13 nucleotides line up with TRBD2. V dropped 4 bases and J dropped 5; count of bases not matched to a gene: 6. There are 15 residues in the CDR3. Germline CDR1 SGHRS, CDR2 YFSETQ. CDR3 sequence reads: CASSTGLAGVNEQYF. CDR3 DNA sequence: TGCGCCAGCAGCACAGGACTAGCGGGGGTAAACGAGCAGTACTTC.

The CDR3 protein is CASSPAPSETQYF. The CDR3 DNA sequence: TGTGCCAGCTCACCGGCTCCCTCGGAGACCCAGTACTTC. V and J are TRBV18 and TRBJ2-5, with no clear D. The CDR3 has 13 residues. The V gene's germline CDR1 is KGHSH and CDR2 LQKENI. V lost 3 bases, J lost 5 bases, and 10 bases lay in between. Complete variable domain (other parts from reference TRBV18 and TRBJ2-5): NAGVMQNPRHLVRRRGQEARLRCSPMKGHSHVYWYRQLPEEGLKFMVYLQKENIIDESGMPKERFSAEFPKEGPSILRIQQVVRGDSAAYFCASSPAPSETQYFGPGTRLLVL.

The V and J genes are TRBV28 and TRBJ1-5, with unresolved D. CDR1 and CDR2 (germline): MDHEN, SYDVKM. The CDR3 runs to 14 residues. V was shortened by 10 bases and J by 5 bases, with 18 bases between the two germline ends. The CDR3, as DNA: TGTGCCACCATGGGCGGGCAGAAAGATCAGCCCCAGCATTTT. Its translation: CATMGGQKDQPQHF. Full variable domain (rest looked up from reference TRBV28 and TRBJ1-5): DVKVTQSSRYLVKRTGEKVFLECVQDMDHENMFWYRQDPGLGLRLIYFSYDVKMKEKGDIPEGYSVSREKKERFSLILESASTNQTSMYLCATMGGQKDQPQHFGDGTRLSIL.

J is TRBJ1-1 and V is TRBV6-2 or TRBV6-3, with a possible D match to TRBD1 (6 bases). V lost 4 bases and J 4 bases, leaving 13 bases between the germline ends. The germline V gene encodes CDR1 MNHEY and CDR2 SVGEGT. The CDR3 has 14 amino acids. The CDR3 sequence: CASSFGQSSTEAFF. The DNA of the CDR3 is TGTGCCAGCAGTTTCGGACAGTCTTCCACTGAAGCTTTCTTT.

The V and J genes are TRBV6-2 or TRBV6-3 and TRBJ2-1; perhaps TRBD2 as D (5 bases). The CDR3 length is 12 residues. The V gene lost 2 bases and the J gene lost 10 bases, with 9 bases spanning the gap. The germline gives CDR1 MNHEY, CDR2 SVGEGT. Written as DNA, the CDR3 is TGTGCCAGCAGTTACGGAGGACGGGAGCAGTTCTTC. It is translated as CASSYGGREQFF.

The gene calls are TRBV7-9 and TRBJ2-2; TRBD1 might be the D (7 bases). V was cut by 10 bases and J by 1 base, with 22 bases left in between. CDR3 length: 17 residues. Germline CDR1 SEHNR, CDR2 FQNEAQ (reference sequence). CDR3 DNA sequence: TGTGCCACCCTAGGACAGGCTGGGGGGAAGAACACCGGGGAGCTGTTTTTT. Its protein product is CATLGQAGGKNTGELFF.

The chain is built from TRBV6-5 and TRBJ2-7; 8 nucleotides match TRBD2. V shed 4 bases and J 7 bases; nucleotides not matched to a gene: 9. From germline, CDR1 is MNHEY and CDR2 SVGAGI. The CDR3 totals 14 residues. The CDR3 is CASSSGGGLREQYF. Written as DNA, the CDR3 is TGTGCCAGCAGTTCGGGGGGGGGCCTGCGGGAGCAGTACTTC.